Following are 28 T cell receptor beta chains from one sample sequenced in a study of blood T cell repertoires in COVID-19. The assay was immunoSEQ multiplex PCR, and TCRdb's table has in-frame clones only and misses some. This table has about 120,000 clones, 80% appearing once. Sequenced sample: peripheral blood. The receptors stem from a man aged 60-69 years with active or convalescent COVID-19.

The CDR3 is CASSEYDIQYF. As DNA, the CDR3 is TGTGCCAGCAGTGAATACGACATTCAGTACTTC. The chain is built from TRBV25-1 and TRBJ2-4; no clear D. Looked up from germline, CDR1 is MGHDK and CDR2 is SYGVNS. The CDR3 is made up of 11 amino acids. V shed 0 bases and J shed 8 bases, with 2 bases lying between them.

The chain recombines TRBV7-2 with TRBJ2-3; no clear D. The germline V and J ends were trimmed by 2 bases and 0 bases, with 9 bases remaining between them. Per the germline V gene, CDR1 is SGHTA and CDR2 is FQGNSA. This CDR3 contains 15 residues. The CDR3 DNA is TGTGCCAGCAGCTTACAGAAGACTAGCACAGATACGCAGTATTTT. This translates into CASSLQKTSTDTQYF.

This chain connects TRBV14 to TRBJ1-1; 9 bases map to TRBD1. Losses at the gene ends were 4 bases for V and 3 bases for J; bases not matched to a gene: 6. CDR1 and CDR2 from the germline V gene are SGHDN and FVKESK. CDR3 length equals 15 residues. The CDR3 region has the DNA TGTGCCAGCAGCCCCCGGACAGGGGAATACACTGAAGCTTTCTTT. It encodes CASSPRTGEYTEAFF.

The CDR3 DNA follows: TGCAGCGTCGGAGACAGGTTCTCTGGAAACACCATATATTTT. Its translation is CSVGDRFSGNTIYF. The rearrangement joins TRBV29-1 to TRBJ1-3; D is perhaps TRBD1 (6 bases). Germline V gives CDR1 SQVTM, CDR2 ANQGSEA. V was shortened by 6 bases and J by 0 bases, with 12 bases between the two germline ends. The CDR3 is 14 amino acids.

The chain uses TRBV7-2 and TRBJ2-7; TRBD2 might be the D (6 bases). This CDR3 comprises 15 residues. Trimming took 4 bases from V and 5 from J, leaving 18 bases between them. CDR1 SGHTA and CDR2 FQGNSA come from the germline V gene. The CDR3 spells CASSSPAGLANEQYF. Here the CDR3 DNA reads TGTGCCAGCAGCTCACCAGCAGGGCTAGCGAACGAGCAGTACTTC.

This clone was observed a few times. The CDR3 here is CASSATSGRANEQYF. DNA of the CDR3: TGTGCCAGCAGCGCAACTAGCGGGAGGGCCAACGAGCAGTACTTC. This chain connects TRBV9 to TRBJ2-7; TRBD2 matches at 13 bases. Germline CDR1 and CDR2: SGDLS and YYNGEE. The CDR3 runs 15 residues. V dropped 3 bases and J dropped 5; count of bases not matched to a gene: 5.

The chain carries TRBV6-6 and TRBJ1-2; TRBD1 is a possible D gene (6 bases). The CDR3 totals 15 residues. The germline V gene has CDR1 MNHNY and CDR2 SVGAGI (reference sequence). Trimming cost V 0 bases and J 4 bases, with 12 bases left between them. In DNA, the CDR3 is TGTGCCAGCAGTTACTCCTCAGGGGCGGGCTATGGCTACACCTTC. Translation gives CASSYSSGAGYGYTF.

The CDR3 DNA sequence: TGTGCCAGCAGTTCCTGGACTAGCGGATCCACAGATACGCAGTATTTT. Translation gives CASSSWTSGSTDTQYF. The chain joins TRBV6-5 to TRBJ2-3, with 10 bases that match TRBD2. Germline assignment: CDR1 MNHEY and CDR2 SVGAGI. The CDR3 loop spans 16 amino acids. The junction had 6 bases not matched to a gene; V was cut back by 4 bases and J by 2 bases.

This clone was picked up a small number of times. The chain uses TRBV27 and TRBJ2-1; 7 nucleotides match TRBD2. V shed 5 bases and J 4 bases; nucleotides not matched to a gene: 11. The CDR3 contains 16 residues. CDR1 is MNHEY, CDR2 SMNVEV, per germline (reference sequence). The CDR3 nucleotides read TGTGCCAGCAGTCCCTCGTTGCGGGGGTTTTACAATGAGCAGTTCTTC. This translates into CASSPSLRGFYNEQFF.

The chain employs TRBV9 and TRBJ2-2; no firm D call. CDR1 SGDLS and CDR2 YYNGEE come from the germline V gene. The CDR3 is made up of 12 amino acids. Trimming shortened V by 3 bases and J by 4 bases, and 4 bases separated the two germline ends. As DNA, the CDR3 is TGTGCCAGCAGCGACTTCACCGGGGAGCTGTTTTTT. Translated: CASSDFTGELFF.

The chain combines TRBV7-2 with TRBJ2-5; no clear D gene. The V end was cut by 1 base, the J end by 3 bases, with 9 bases between. The CDR3 is made up of 14 amino acids. Germline V CDR1 and CDR2: SGHTA, FQGNSA. As DNA, the CDR3 is TGTGCCAGCAGCTTAGACCGCGGAAAAGAGACCCAGTACTTC. Translating it yields CASSLDRGKETQYF. The whole variable domain, filled in from reference TRBV7-2 and TRBJ2-5, reads GAGVSQSPSNKVTEKGKDVELRCDPISGHTALYWYRQSLGQGLEFLIYFQGNSAPDKSGLPSDRFSAERTGGSVSTLTIQRTQQEDSAVYLCASSLDRGKETQYFGPGTRLLVL.

V is TRBV28 and J is TRBJ1-2, with 9 bases lining up with TRBD1. Germline CDR1 reads MDHEN; CDR2 reads SYDVKM. The CDR3 covers 14 residues. The V gene end was trimmed by 6 bases and the J gene end by 2 bases; junction bases not matched to a gene: 4. The DNA for the CDR3 is TGTGCCAGCAGCAGCGGACAGGGGAACTATGGCTACACCTTC. Translating gives CASSSGQGNYGYTF.

This chain connects TRBV7-9 to TRBJ2-3; no reliable D call. V lost 7 bases to trimming and J lost 0 bases, with 8 bases between them. The CDR3 is made up of 13 amino acids. CDR1 is SEHNR, CDR2 FQNEAQ, per germline (reference sequence). Written as DNA, the CDR3 is TGTGCCAGCATCCAGGCTAGCACAGATACGCAGTATTTT. Protein sequence: CASIQASTDTQYF. Complete variable domain (other parts from reference TRBV7-9 and TRBJ2-3): DTGVSQNPRHKITKRGQNVTFRCDPISEHNRLYWYRQTLGQGPEFLTYFQNEAQLEKSRLLSDRFSAERPKGSFSTLEIQRTEQGDSAMYLCASIQASTDTQYFGPGTRLTVL.

The chain links TRBV6-5 to TRBJ2-5, with TRBD1 matching over 9 bases. V lost 5 bases and J lost 6; bases outside the gene matches: 10. Germline V gene data show CDR1 as MNHEY and CDR2 as SVGAGI. The length of the CDR3 is 15 residues. CDR3 in amino acids: CASSIKGGQGQTQYF. The CDR3 DNA reads TGTGCCAGCAGTATCAAAGGGGGACAGGGCCAGACCCAGTACTTC.

The chain combines TRBV9 with TRBJ2-7; 8 nucleotides match TRBD1. With 5 bases clipped from V and 2 bases from J, the junction kept 6 bases outside the gene matches. Germline lookup yields CDR1 SGDLS and CDR2 YYNGEE. This CDR3 has 14 amino acids. The CDR3 is CASSAGTGPYEQYF. The CDR3 DNA sequence: TGTGCCAGCAGTGCCGGGACAGGCCCCTACGAGCAGTACTTC.

This chain uses TRBV29-1 with TRBJ2-2; a weak D match, TRBD1 (5 bases). Trimming pared 6 bases from V and 0 bases from J, leaving 11 bases between. This CDR3 comprises 14 residues. CDR1 SQVTM and CDR2 ANQGSEA come from the germline V gene. The CDR3 is CSVRQHANTGELFF. CDR3 DNA: TGCAGCGTCCGACAGCACGCGAACACCGGGGAGCTGTTTTTT.

This clone was recorded once. This sequence joins TRBV29-1 and TRBJ1-1, with 8 bases that match TRBD1. Germline CDR1 is SQVTM and CDR2 is ANQGSEA. The J segment lost 2 bases and the V segment lost 6 bases, leaving 5 bases of the junction unmatched. This CDR3 has 13 amino acids. The CDR3: CSVKTGGNTEAFF. For the CDR3, the DNA is TGCAGCGTGAAAACAGGGGGAAACACTGAAGCTTTCTTT. The whole variable domain, remainder taken from reference TRBV29-1 and TRBJ1-1, is SAVISQKPSRDICQRGTSLTIQCQVDSQVTMMFWYRQQPGQSLTLIATANQGSEATYESGFVIDKFPISRPNLTFSTLTVSNMSPEDSSIYLCSVKTGGNTEAFFGQGTRLTVV.

The table lists this clone with a few counts. The V gene is TRBV29-1, the J gene TRBJ1-1, with D possibly being TRBD1 (6 bases). The CDR3 is 15 residues long. Trimming cost V 2 bases and J 0 bases, with 13 bases left between them. CDR1 is SQVTM and CDR2 is ANQGSEA in the germline V gene. CDR3 protein: CSVELGNRVNTEAFF. Here the CDR3 DNA reads TGCAGCGTTGAATTGGGTAACAGGGTGAACACTGAAGCTTTCTTT.

This chain connects TRBV27 to TRBJ2-7, with a weak D call TRBD2 (5 bases). Germline loops: CDR1 MNHEY, CDR2 SMNVEV (reference sequence). This CDR3 is built from 11 residues. The V end was cut by 7 bases, the J end by 5 bases, with 9 bases between. DNA of the CDR3: TGTGCCAGCACCTCGCGGGACGAGCAGTACTTC. It codes for CASTSRDEQYF.

This clone was detected once. The rearrangement links TRBV11-1 to TRBJ2-3; the D gene is possibly TRBD1 (8 bases). The germline V and J ends were trimmed by 4 bases and 5 bases, with 16 bases remaining between them. The CDR3 length is 15 residues. Per the germline V gene, CDR1 is SGHAT and CDR2 is FQDESV (reference sequence). The CDR3 spells CASSSRTGRGDTQYF. DNA for the CDR3: TGTGCCAGCAGCTCACGGACAGGGAGGGGAGATACGCAGTATTTT.

The chain links TRBV11-2 to TRBJ1-5; 8 bases agree with TRBD1. Germline V CDR1 and CDR2: SGHAT, FQNNGV. The V gene end was trimmed by 0 bases and the J gene end by 7 bases; junction bases not matched to a gene: 11. CDR3 length: 17 residues. The CDR3 sequence: CASSLDGAGGASQPQHF. CDR3 DNA sequence: TGTGCCAGCAGCTTAGATGGGGCAGGGGGCGCATCCCAGCCCCAGCATTTT.

The chain recombines TRBV30 with TRBJ1-5; weak D call: TRBD1 (5 bases). From germline, CDR1 is GTSNPN and CDR2 SVGIG (reference sequence). V was shortened by 0 bases and J by 5 bases, with 8 bases between the two germline ends. The CDR3 loop spans 13 amino acids. This chain's CDR3 is CAWSVGGDQPQHF. The CDR3 DNA reads as TGTGCCTGGAGTGTAGGAGGGGATCAGCCCCAGCATTTT.

CDR3 in amino acids: CASSLLTDTQYF. The CDR3 nucleotides are TGTGCCAGCAGCCTCTTAACAGATACGCAGTATTTT. The J gene is TRBJ2-3, the V gene TRBV5-8; D remains ambiguous. Germline V gene sequence: CDR1 SGHTS, CDR2 YDEGEE. The ends were cut back, 4 bases at V and 3 bases at J, with 6 bases in the middle. The length of the CDR3 is 12 residues.

The chain uses TRBV9 and TRBJ2-5; no firm D call. Germline V lookup: CDR1 SGDLS, CDR2 YYNGEE. Trimming pared 3 bases from V and 5 bases from J, leaving 14 bases between. This CDR3 has 14 residues. As DNA, the CDR3 is TGTGCCAGCAGCGATGGCCCAGTCGGGGAGACCCAGTACTTC. It is translated as CASSDGPVGETQYF.

The CDR3 region is CASSRQRLGLSYNEQFF. The CDR3 bases are TGTGCCAGCTCGAGACAGCGTCTCGGTCTATCCTACAATGAGCAGTTCTTC. The rearrangement uses TRBV7-8 and TRBJ2-1, with D possibly TRBD1 on 5 matching bases. The CDR3 spans 17 residues. V was clipped by 8 bases and J by 1 base, with 21 bases between them. The germline CDR1 and CDR2 sequences are SGHVS and FQNEAQ.

The chain employs TRBV7-2 and TRBJ2-3, with D unclear. Trimming took off 5 bases at V and 2 bases at J, with 5 bases between the two ends. CDR3 length: 12 amino acids. Per germline, CDR1 SGHTA and CDR2 FQGNSA. This chain's CDR3 is CASSPFTDTQYF. The CDR3 DNA reads TGTGCCAGCAGCCCATTCACAGATACGCAGTATTTT.

The chain combines TRBV7-2 with TRBJ1-3; D gene ambiguous. Germline V gene data show CDR1 as SGHTA and CDR2 as FQGNSA. Trimming pared 0 bases from V and 6 bases from J, leaving 3 bases between. This CDR3 region has 12 residues. The CDR3 DNA sequence: TGTGCCAGCAGCTTAGCTCTAAACACCATATATTTT. Residues: CASSLALNTIYF.

The rearrangement uses TRBV11-3 and TRBJ1-1; D unresolved. Germline CDR1 reads SGHNT; CDR2 reads YENEEA. V gave up 5 bases and J gave up 7 bases, with 20 bases separating them. This CDR3 has 15 amino acids. CDR3 region: CASSEEGEYDNEAFF. DNA of the CDR3: TGTGCCAGCAGCGAAGAAGGCGAATATGACAATGAAGCTTTCTTT.